The 6 T cell receptor beta chains below come from one sample, sequenced in a study of blood T cell repertoires in COVID-19. Using immunoSEQ multiplex PCR, the repertoire was profiled, and TCRdb retains in-frame clones only, with some absent. This repertoire shows under 250,000 clones, 75% to 85% found once; its top ten account for around 5.5%. Sequencing used peripheral blood. The receptors were sampled from a human donor in a cohort sampled during active COVID-19.

The chain employs TRBV6-5 and TRBJ2-5; tentatively, D is TRBD2 (5 bases). Germline V gene data show CDR1 as MNHEY and CDR2 as SVGAGI. The CDR3 has 16 amino acids. The germline V and J ends were trimmed by 0 bases and 5 bases, with 16 bases remaining between them. The DNA for the CDR3 is TGTGCCAGCAGTTACTCGAAATTCCGGGAAAGGGAGACCCAGTACTTC. It translates to CASSYSKFRERETQYF.

The V and J genes are TRBV2 and TRBJ2-3; TRBD2 agrees at 7 bases. The CDR3 spans 14 residues. Per germline, CDR1 SNHLY and CDR2 FYNNEI. V dropped 2 bases and J dropped 5; count of bases not matched to a gene: 4. CDR3 loop: CASSEMAGVDTQYF. The CDR3 DNA reads TGTGCCAGCAGTGAAATGGCGGGAGTAGATACGCAGTATTTT.

The chain combines TRBV5-1 with TRBJ2-3; 11 bases are shared with TRBD1. The trim removed 6 bases at V and 6 bases at J, leaving 3 bases unmatched. Germline V gives CDR1 SGHRS, CDR2 YFSETQ. The CDR3 runs to 13 residues. The CDR3 DNA reads as TGCGCCAGCACGGACAGGGGGCTGGATACGCAGTATTTT. Translated: CASTDRGLDTQYF.

This clone appeared once. This chain joins TRBV30 and TRBJ2-2, with 10 bases that match TRBD2. After removal of 4 bases from V and 6 bases from J, the junction contained 11 bases not matched to a gene. The CDR3 is made up of 16 amino acids. Germline assignment: CDR1 GTSNPN and CDR2 SVGIG (reference sequence). CDR3 sequence reads: CAWTSGSGGASGELFF. In DNA form, the CDR3 reads TGTGCCTGGACCTCGGGGAGCGGGGGGGCTTCCGGGGAGCTGTTTTTT.

The V call is TRBV29-1, the J call TRBJ2-3, with TRBD1 identical over 9 bases. This CDR3 spans 15 amino acids. CDR1 and CDR2 (germline): SQVTM, ANQGSEA. The J segment lost 4 bases and the V segment lost 6 bases, leaving 11 bases of the junction unmatched. Here the CDR3 reads CSVGSGTGIPDTQYF. The CDR3 coding sequence is TGCAGCGTGGGCTCCGGGACAGGGATTCCAGATACGCAGTATTTT.

A word on this clone: The junction shows a germline mismatch at one end, possibly a read error. The CDR3 loop is CAWTRSIADLVF. Written as DNA, the CDR3 is TGTGCCTGGACCCGGTCCATCGCGGATTTGGTCTTC. V usage is TRBV30 and J usage is TRBJ2-1; D not resolved. The CDR3 runs 12 residues. Germline CDR1 and CDR2: GTSNPN and SVGIG (reference sequence).